A single sample gave rise to the 3 T cell receptor beta chains below, sequenced in a study of shared clonotypes between healthy human individuals. Clones were read by immunoSEQ multiplex PCR, and TCRdb kept only the in-frame ones, dropping some. The sample lists 2 million to 3 million clones, under 95% occurring once. The material sequenced was naive CD4+ T cells from PBMCs. Described subset: CD45RA+ positively selected. The receptors here all came from a young man in good health. Some clones in this sample may be carry-over from other donors' samples.

The V and J genes are TRBV28 and TRBJ1-3; the D gene is possibly TRBD1 (5 bases). Germline CDR1 is MDHEN and CDR2 is SYDVKM. The CDR3 contains 12 residues. Trimming removed 2 bases from V and 12 bases from J, with 11 bases in between. The DNA for the CDR3 is TGTGCCAGCAGTTTACTCCAGGGCAGCATATATTTT. The encoded protein is CASSLLQGSIYF.

V and J are TRBV27 and TRBJ2-7; 11 nucleotides match TRBD2. CDR3 size: 15 residues. Looked up from germline, CDR1 is MNHEY and CDR2 is SMNVEV (reference sequence). Trimming removed 7 bases from V and 7 bases from J; junction bases left unmatched: 12. The CDR3 DNA is TGTGCCAGCACCACAACTAGCGGGAGTAAAAGTGAGCAGTACTTC. Translated, it gives CASTTTSGSKSEQYF.

V is TRBV5-4 and J is TRBJ2-7; D ambiguous. Trimming stripped 0 bases from V and 7 bases from J, with 17 bases between. The germline CDR1 and CDR2 sequences are SGHNT and YYREEE (reference sequence). This CDR3 spans 15 amino acids. The CDR3 coding sequence is TGTGCCAGCAGCTTGGAATCCGACCCGGCTTGGGAGCAGTACTTC. It is translated as CASSLESDPAWEQYF. Full variable domain (outside the CDR3, taken from reference TRBV5-4 and TRBJ2-7): ETGVTQSPTHLIKTRGQQVTLRCSSQSGHNTVSWYQQALGQGPQFIFQYYREEENGRGNFPPRFSGLQFPNYSSELNVNALELDDSALYLCASSLESDPAWEQYFGPGTRLTVT.